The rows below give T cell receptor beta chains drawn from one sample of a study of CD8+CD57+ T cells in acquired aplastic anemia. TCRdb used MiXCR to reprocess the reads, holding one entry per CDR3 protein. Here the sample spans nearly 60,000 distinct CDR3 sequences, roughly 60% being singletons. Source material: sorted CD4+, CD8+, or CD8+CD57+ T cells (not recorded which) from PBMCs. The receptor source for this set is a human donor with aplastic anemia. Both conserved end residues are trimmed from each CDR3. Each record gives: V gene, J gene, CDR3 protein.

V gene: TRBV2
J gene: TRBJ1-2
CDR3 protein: ASSEFRDRAYGYT

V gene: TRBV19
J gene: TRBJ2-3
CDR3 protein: ASSPVVTDTQY

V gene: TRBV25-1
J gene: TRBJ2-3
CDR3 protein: ASSFPGGGADTQY

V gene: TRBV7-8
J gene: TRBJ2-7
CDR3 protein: ASSLIRQDEQY

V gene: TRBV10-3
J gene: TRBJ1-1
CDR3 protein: AISDWGDTEAF

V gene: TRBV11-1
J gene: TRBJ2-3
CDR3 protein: ASSPDGATRDTQY

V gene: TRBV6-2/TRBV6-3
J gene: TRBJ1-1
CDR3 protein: ASSYVRQGGLNTEAF

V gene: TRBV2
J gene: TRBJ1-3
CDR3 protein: ARGDGNSGNTIY

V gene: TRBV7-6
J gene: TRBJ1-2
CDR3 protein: ASSLDPDGYT

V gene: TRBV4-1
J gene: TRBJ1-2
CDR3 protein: ASSPGSFGGGQDGYT

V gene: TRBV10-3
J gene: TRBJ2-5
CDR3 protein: AISEGWVETQY

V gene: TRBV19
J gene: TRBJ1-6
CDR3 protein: ASCHSYNSPLH

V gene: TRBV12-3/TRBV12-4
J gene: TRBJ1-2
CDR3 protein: ASSQTGYGYT

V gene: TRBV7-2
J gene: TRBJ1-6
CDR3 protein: ASSLQGGSPLH

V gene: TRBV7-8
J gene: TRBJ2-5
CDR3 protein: ASSLPWGAGGKETQY

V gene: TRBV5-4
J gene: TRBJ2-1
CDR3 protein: ASSSRGGANNEQF

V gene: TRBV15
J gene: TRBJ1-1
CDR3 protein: ATSRPRLEAF

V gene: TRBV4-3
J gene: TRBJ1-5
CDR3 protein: ASSQDPGNSNQPQH

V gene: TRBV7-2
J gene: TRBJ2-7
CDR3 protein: ASSNGREYEQY

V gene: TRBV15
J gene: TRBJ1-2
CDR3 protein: ATSRDLLGAYGYT

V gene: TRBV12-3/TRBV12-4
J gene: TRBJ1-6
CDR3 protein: ASNFGTGSYNSPLH

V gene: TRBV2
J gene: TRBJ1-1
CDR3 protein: ASSYGNTEAF

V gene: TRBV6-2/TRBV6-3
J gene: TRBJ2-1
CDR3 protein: ASSYSAGGLLNEQF

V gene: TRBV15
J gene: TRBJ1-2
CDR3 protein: ATSLSSNGYT

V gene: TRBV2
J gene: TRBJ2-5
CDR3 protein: ASSPSVGTQY

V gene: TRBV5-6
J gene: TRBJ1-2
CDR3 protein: ASSRFTDPITYGYT

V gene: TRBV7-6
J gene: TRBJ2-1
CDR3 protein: ASSLGGGASPRDNEQF

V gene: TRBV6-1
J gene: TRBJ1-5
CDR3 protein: ASSEEGSNQPQH